Below, 18 T cell receptor beta chains from the same sample are listed, as sequenced in a study of shared clonotypes between healthy human individuals. Sequenced by immunoSEQ multiplex PCR; TCRdb stores in-frame clones only, minus some. The sample has 2,500,000 or so clones, approximately 94% seen once. Input material: naive CD4+ T cells from PBMCs. The subset: CD45RA+ positively selected. These receptors originate from a man between 18 and 35 years old in good health. Some clones in this sample may be carry-over from other donors' samples.

The genes are TRBV5-5 and TRBJ1-3, with D possibly being TRBD1 (5 bases). Trimming stripped 6 bases from V and 4 bases from J, with 14 bases between. This CDR3 is built from 14 residues. In germline, CDR1 is SGHKS, CDR2 YYEKEE (reference sequence). The CDR3 sequence: CASTTGGFGNTIYF. In DNA, the CDR3 is TGTGCCAGCACCACGGGGGGGTTCGGAAACACCATATATTTT.

Written as DNA, the CDR3 is TGCGCCAGCAGCTTGGTTCCAGATTACACAGATACGCAGTATTTT. This sequence encodes CASSLVPDYTDTQYF. This chain uses TRBV5-1 with TRBJ2-3, with D uncertain. There are 15 residues in the CDR3. Germline values: CDR1 SGHRS, CDR2 YFSETQ. The V gene lost 0 bases and the J gene lost 2 bases, with 10 bases spanning the gap. Full variable domain (missing parts from reference TRBV5-1 and TRBJ2-3): KAGVTQTPRYLIKTRGQQVTLSCSPISGHRSVSWYQQTPGQGLQFLFEYFSETQRNKGNFPGRFSGRQFSNSRSEMNVSTLELGDSALYLCASSLVPDYTDTQYFGPGTRLTVL.

The CDR3 region is CASSYRTPNTEAFF. The CDR3 DNA sequence: TGTGCCAGCAGCTACCGGACACCGAACACTGAAGCTTTCTTT. The genes are TRBV5-6 and TRBJ1-1; TRBD1 might be the D (5 bases). CDR3 length: 14 residues. CDR1 SGHDT and CDR2 YYEEEE come from the germline V gene. V lost 3 bases and J 1 base, leaving 10 bases between the germline ends.

The V and J genes are TRBV11-2 and TRBJ2-3; TRBD2 is a possible D gene (5 bases). V lost 5 bases, J lost 1 base, and 10 bases lay in between. Germline loops: CDR1 SGHAT, CDR2 FQNNGV. This CDR3 contains 14 residues. As DNA, the CDR3 is TGTGCCAGCAGCCACGGGGTCGGCACAGATACGCAGTATTTT. Translation: CASSHGVGTDTQYF.

The chain couples TRBV28 to TRBJ2-7, with 7 bases that match TRBD1. Germline lookup yields CDR1 MDHEN and CDR2 SYDVKM. This CDR3 comprises 15 residues. J lost 0 bases, V lost 5 bases, and 7 bases had no gene match. The CDR3 DNA is TGTGCCAGCAGTCCGCGTCGACAGGGCTCCTACGAGCAGTACTTC. Amino acid sequence: CASSPRRQGSYEQYF.

The genes are TRBV5-1 and TRBJ2-7; the D gene is possibly TRBD2 (6 bases). Germline lookup yields CDR1 SGHRS and CDR2 YFSETQ. This CDR3 has 15 amino acids. Trimming removed 4 bases from V and 6 bases from J, with 20 bases in between. The CDR3: CASSGSREDPGEQYF. The CDR3 DNA reads as TGCGCCAGCAGCGGATCTAGGGAGGACCCCGGCGAGCAGTACTTC.

The chain uses TRBV15 and TRBJ1-4; TRBD1 matches at 7 bases. After removal of 5 bases from V and 3 bases from J, the junction contained 6 bases not matched to a gene. Germline CDR1 LNHNV, CDR2 YYDKDF (reference sequence). The CDR3 has 15 amino acids. CDR3 DNA: TGTGCCACCAGCGGCCGACAGGGCGCTAATGAAAAACTGTTTTTT. It translates to CATSGRQGANEKLFF. Full variable domain (rest looked up from reference TRBV15 and TRBJ1-4): DAMVIQNPRYQVTQFGKPVTLSCSQTLNHNVMYWYQQKSSQAPKLLFHYYDKDFNNEADTPDNFQSRRPNTSFCFLDIRSPGLGDTAMYLCATSGRQGANEKLFFGSGTQLSVL.

The chain is built from TRBV5-1 and TRBJ2-3, with 9 bases matching TRBD2. The CDR3 loop spans 16 amino acids. V shed 3 bases and J 6 bases; nucleotides not matched to a gene: 11. Germline lookup yields CDR1 SGHRS and CDR2 YFSETQ. Here the CDR3 DNA reads TGCGCCAGCAGCTCTGGGGCCATAGCGGGAGCCGATACGCAGTATTTT. This encodes CASSSGAIAGADTQYF.

This chain connects TRBV19 to TRBJ2-5, with a possible D match to TRBD2 (6 bases). From germline, CDR1 is LNHDA and CDR2 SQIVND (reference sequence). With 3 bases removed from V and 2 bases from J, the gap between germline ends came to 16 bases. The CDR3 has 16 amino acids. The chain's CDR3 is CASSIISGAPQETQYF. CDR3 DNA: TGTGCCAGTAGTATTATTTCGGGAGCCCCACAAGAGACCCAGTACTTC.

V and J are TRBV2 and TRBJ2-1; 10 nucleotides agree with TRBD2. CDR3 size: 15 residues. J was trimmed by 2 bases and V by 4 bases; bases with no gene match: 2. The germline V gene encodes CDR1 SNHLY and CDR2 FYNNEI. CDR3: CASSAAGGTYNEQFF. The DNA of the CDR3 is TGTGCCAGCAGTGCAGCGGGAGGGACCTACAATGAGCAGTTCTTC.

The V call is TRBV7-2, the J call TRBJ1-2; D remains unclear. The CDR3 contains 14 residues. CDR1 is SGHTA and CDR2 is FQGNSA in the germline V gene. The V end lost 5 bases, the J end lost 3 bases, and 13 bases lay between the germline ends. This CDR3 reads CASSPREGYYGYTF. As DNA, the CDR3 is TGTGCCAGCAGCCCCCGGGAAGGATACTATGGCTACACCTTC.

The chain links TRBV6-6 to TRBJ1-5; TRBD1 matches at 9 bases. Germline CDR1 reads MNHNY; CDR2 reads SVGAGI (reference sequence). The CDR3 covers 14 residues. The V and J ends lost 6 bases and 7 bases, in that order; junction bases with no gene match: 7. CDR3 protein: CASSPTGGGQPQHF. The CDR3 DNA reads TGTGCCAGCAGCCCAACAGGGGGCGGGCAGCCCCAGCATTTT.

This clone was observed a single time. This sequence joins TRBV5-8 and TRBJ2-7; 8 nucleotides align to TRBD2. Germline V lookup: CDR1 SGHTS, CDR2 YDEGEE. There are 16 residues in the CDR3. V was clipped by 7 bases and J by 1 base; unmatched bases: 13. The CDR3 DNA sequence: TGTGCCAGCGGCCGGGGGGGGTCTGGGTATTCCTACGAGCAGTACTTC. The encoded protein is CASGRGGSGYSYEQYF.

The chain carries TRBV19 and TRBJ2-1, with 8 bases matching TRBD2. This CDR3 region has 16 residues. The germline gives CDR1 LNHDA, CDR2 SQIVND (reference sequence). V was clipped by 1 base and J by 8 bases; unmatched bases: 10. The CDR3: CASSIGGTSYTHEQFF. The CDR3 DNA is TGTGCCAGTAGTATAGGGGGGACTAGTTACACTCATGAGCAGTTCTTC. The whole variable domain, filled in from reference TRBV19 and TRBJ2-1, reads DGGITQSPKYLFRKEGQNVTLSCEQNLNHDAMYWYRQDPGQGLRLIYYSQIVNDFQKGDIAEGYSVSREKKESFPLTVTSAQKNPTAFYLCASSIGGTSYTHEQFFGPGTRLTVL.

The chain employs TRBV6-5 and TRBJ1-4; tentative D call: TRBD1 (5 bases). Germline V gene sequence: CDR1 MNHEY, CDR2 SVGAGI. V was trimmed by 8 bases and J by 5 bases, leaving 18 bases between them. This CDR3 contains 15 residues. The CDR3 DNA reads TGTGCCAGCCGCCCGACGGGGGACGGGAATGAAAAACTGTTTTTT. It codes for CASRPTGDGNEKLFF.

The J gene is TRBJ2-2, the V gene TRBV9, with 8 nucleotides matching TRBD1. Germline V gene data show CDR1 as SGDLS and CDR2 as YYNGEE. The junction had 3 bases not matched to a gene; V was cut back by 4 bases and J by 4 bases. This CDR3 spans 14 amino acids. The CDR3 is CASSITGGTGELFF. CDR3 in DNA: TGTGCCAGCAGCATAACAGGGGGCACCGGGGAGCTGTTTTTT.

The V gene is TRBV4-1, the J gene TRBJ1-1; D uncertain. Germline CDR1 reads MGHRA; CDR2 reads YSYEKL. The CDR3 has 14 amino acids. Trimming cost V 5 bases and J 5 bases, with 15 bases left between them. The CDR3 sequence is CASSFHSWVTEAFF. The CDR3 nucleotides are TGCGCCAGCAGCTTCCACAGCTGGGTGACTGAAGCTTTCTTT.

V and J are TRBV19 and TRBJ1-1; D not certain. V lost 2 bases, J lost 4 bases, and 8 bases lay in between. The CDR3 totals 13 residues. Germline V gives CDR1 LNHDA, CDR2 SQIVND (reference sequence). CDR3 amino acids: CASSILVGTEAFF. Here the CDR3 DNA reads TGTGCCAGTAGTATATTGGTGGGCACTGAAGCTTTCTTT.